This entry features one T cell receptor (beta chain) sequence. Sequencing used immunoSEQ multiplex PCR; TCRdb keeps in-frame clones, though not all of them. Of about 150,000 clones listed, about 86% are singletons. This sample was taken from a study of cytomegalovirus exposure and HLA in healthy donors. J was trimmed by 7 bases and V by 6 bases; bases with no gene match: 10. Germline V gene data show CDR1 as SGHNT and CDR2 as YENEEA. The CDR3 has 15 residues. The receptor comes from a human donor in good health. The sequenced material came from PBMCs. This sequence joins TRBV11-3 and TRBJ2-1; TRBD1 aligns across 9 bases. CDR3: CASSPRTGAGNEQFF. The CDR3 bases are TGTGCCAGCAGTCCCCGGACAGGGGCCGGGAATGAGCAGTTCTTC.